The entry below describes one T cell receptor (beta chain). Germline V gives CDR1 DFQATT, CDR2 SNEGSKA (reference sequence). This CDR3 spans 16 amino acids. V dropped 3 bases and J dropped 6; count of bases not matched to a gene: 14. The data were taken from a study of blood T cell repertoires in COVID-19. Study in general: Sites across the United States, Italy and Spain contributed samples from acute and convalescent COVID-19.

Original processing notes: From reference gene primer amplification, estimates of nucleated cell counts were derived. Profiled with immunoSEQ multiplex PCR; TCRdb holds only in-frame clones, not every one. V and J calls and clone size come straight from that table; D and trimming were deduced from the DNA. Among some 110,000 clones listed, around 85% were seen once. The source material was peripheral blood. This receptor was taken from a woman older than 75 with active or convalescent COVID-19. This sequence joins TRBV20-1 and TRBJ1-5; the match to TRBD1 covers 7 bases. The CDR3 DNA follows: TGCAGTGCTAGTTCGCGCAGGACAGGTAGAGGTCAGCCCCAGCATTTT. It yields the protein CSASSRRTGRGQPQHF.